This is a list of T cell receptor beta chains from one sample in a study of Ad26.COV2.S vaccination and SARS-CoV-2 variants. Libraries were prepared by immunoSEQ multiplex PCR; TCRdb keeps only in-frame clonotypes and omits some of them. The top ten hold around 11% of the sample, which has hundreds of thousands of clones, approximately 86% seen once. Sequences were derived from peripheral blood, sampled in a trial of Ad26.COV2.S vaccine versus placebo. The receptors stem from a person aged 18 to 65 who received the Ad26.COV2.S COVID-19 vaccine or a placebo. Both conserved end residues are part of each CDR3. A D gene is named only where the DNA matches it firmly. Size is stated for part of the rows, as once, few or many counts, or as a class when the clone is expanded.

clone size	V gene	D gene	J gene	CDR3 protein	CDR3 DNA
-	TRBV19	-	TRBJ2-7	CASSLSQGGAPYEQYF	TGTGCCAGTAGCCTCTCACAGGGTGGGGCTCCCTACGAGCAGTACTTC
-	TRBV2	-	TRBJ2-2	CASSEISGTGELFF	TGTGCCAGCAGTGAAATTAGCGGCACCGGGGAGCTGTTTTTT
-	TRBV4-1	-	TRBJ2-6	CASSQEMRLSGANVLTF	TGCGCCAGCAGCCAAGAAATGAGGTTATCTGGGGCCAACGTCCTGACTTTC
-	TRBV5-8	TRBD2	TRBJ2-1	CASSLRAGVFYEQFF	TGTGCCAGCAGCTTGAGGGCGGGAGTGTTCTATGAGCAGTTCTTC
-	TRBV24-1	TRBD2	TRBJ2-7	CATSPSEGLSYEQYF	TGTGCCACCAGTCCTTCAGAGGGACTATCCTACGAGCAGTACTTC
once	TRBV9	-	TRBJ2-2	CASSVGGTNTGELFF	TGTGCCAGCAGCGTAGGCGGCACGAACACCGGGGAGCTGTTTTTT
-	TRBV20-1	TRBD1	TRBJ2-3	CSASHRGTADTQYF	TGCAGTGCTAGTCACAGGGGGACGGCAGATACGCAGTATTTT
-	TRBV18	TRBD2	TRBJ2-1	CASSRLAGVGNEQFF	TGTGCCAGCTCCCGACTAGCGGGAGTGGGAAATGAGCAGTTCTTC
-	TRBV24-1	TRBD1	TRBJ2-5	CATSESGTGEETQYF	TGTGCCACCAGTGAGTCCGGGACAGGGGAAGAGACCCAGTACTTC
-	TRBV5-6	-	TRBJ2-5	CASSLEETQYF	TGTGCCAGCAGCTTGGAAGAGACCCAGTACTTC
-	TRBV4-3	TRBD2	TRBJ2-1	CASSRVLAGVNNYSYNEQFF	TGCGCCAGCAGCCGAGTGCTAGCGGGAGTCAATAATTACTCCTACAATGAGCAGTTCTTC
-	TRBV14	-	TRBJ2-7	CASSDGGGEQYF	TGTGCCAGCAGCGACGGGGGAGGCGAGCAGTACTTC
-	TRBV27	-	TRBJ2-3	CASSLDPGANTDTQYF	TGTGCCAGCAGTTTAGACCCAGGGGCGAACACAGATACGCAGTATTTT
-	TRBV4-3	TRBD1	TRBJ2-1	CASSQGQGAYNEQFF	TGCGCCAGCAGCCAAGGACAGGGGGCCTACAATGAGCAGTTCTTC